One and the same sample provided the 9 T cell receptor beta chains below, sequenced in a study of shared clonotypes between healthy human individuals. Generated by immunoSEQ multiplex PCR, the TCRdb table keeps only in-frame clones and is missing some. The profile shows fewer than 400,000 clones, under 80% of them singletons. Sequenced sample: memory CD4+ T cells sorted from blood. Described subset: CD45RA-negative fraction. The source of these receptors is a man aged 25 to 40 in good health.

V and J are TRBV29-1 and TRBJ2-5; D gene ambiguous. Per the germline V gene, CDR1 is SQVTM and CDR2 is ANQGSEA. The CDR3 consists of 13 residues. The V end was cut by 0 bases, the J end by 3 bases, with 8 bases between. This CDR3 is CSVEDNREETQYF. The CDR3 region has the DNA TGCAGCGTTGAAGATAATAGGGAAGAGACCCAGTACTTC.

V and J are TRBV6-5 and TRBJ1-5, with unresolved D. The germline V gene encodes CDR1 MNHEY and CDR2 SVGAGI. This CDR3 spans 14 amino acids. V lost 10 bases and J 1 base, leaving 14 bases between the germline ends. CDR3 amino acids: CATRGRLSNQPQHF. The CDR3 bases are TGTGCCACCAGAGGGCGGTTAAGCAATCAGCCCCAGCATTTT.

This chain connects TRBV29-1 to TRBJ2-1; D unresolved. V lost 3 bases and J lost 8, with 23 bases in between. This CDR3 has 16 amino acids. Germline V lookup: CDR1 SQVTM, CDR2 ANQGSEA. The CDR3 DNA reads TGCAGCGTTGAGGAGTCTCGGGTGTCGGCAGACTATGAGCAGTTCTTC. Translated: CSVEESRVSADYEQFF.

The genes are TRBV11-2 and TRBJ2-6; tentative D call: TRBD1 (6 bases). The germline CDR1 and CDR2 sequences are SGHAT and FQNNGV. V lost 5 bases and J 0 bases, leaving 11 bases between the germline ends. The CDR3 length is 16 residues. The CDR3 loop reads CASSHGQFSGANVLTF. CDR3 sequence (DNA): TGTGCCAGCAGCCACGGACAGTTCTCTGGGGCCAACGTCCTGACTTTC.

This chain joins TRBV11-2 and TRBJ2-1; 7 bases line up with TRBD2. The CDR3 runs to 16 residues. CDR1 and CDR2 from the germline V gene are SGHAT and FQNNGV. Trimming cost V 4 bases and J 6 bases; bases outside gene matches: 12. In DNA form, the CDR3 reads TGTGCCAGCAGCTCCTATCTAGCGGAGCTGGGCAATGAGCAGTTCTTC. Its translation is CASSSYLAELGNEQFF. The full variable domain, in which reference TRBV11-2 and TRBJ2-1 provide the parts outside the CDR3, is EAGVAQSPRYKIIEKRQSVAFWCNPISGHATLYWYQQILGQGPKLLIQFQNNGVVDDSQLPKDRFSAERLKGVDSTLKIQPAKLEDSAVYLCASSSYLAELGNEQFFGPGTRLTVL.

The CDR3 loop is CSVEGQTTTDTQYF. CDR3 nucleotide sequence: TGCAGCGTTGAAGGACAGACCACCACAGATACGCAGTATTTT. V gene TRBV29-1 combines with J gene TRBJ2-3, with TRBD1 as a possible D gene (5 bases). The CDR3 totals 14 residues. Germline assignment: CDR1 SQVTM and CDR2 ANQGSEA. Trimming left V 1 base short and J 2 bases short, with 10 bases between.

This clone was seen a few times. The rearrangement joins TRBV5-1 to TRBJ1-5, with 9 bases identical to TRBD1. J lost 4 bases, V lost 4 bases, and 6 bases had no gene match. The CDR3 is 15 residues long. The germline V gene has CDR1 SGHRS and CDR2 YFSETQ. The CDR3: CASSTTTGGNQPQHF. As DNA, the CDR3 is TGCGCCAGCAGCACCACGACAGGGGGGAATCAGCCCCAGCATTTT. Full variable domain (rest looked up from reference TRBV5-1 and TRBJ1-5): KAGVTQTPRYLIKTRGQQVTLSCSPISGHRSVSWYQQTPGQGLQFLFEYFSETQRNKGNFPGRFSGRQFSNSRSEMNVSTLELGDSALYLCASSTTTGGNQPQHFGDGTRLSIL.

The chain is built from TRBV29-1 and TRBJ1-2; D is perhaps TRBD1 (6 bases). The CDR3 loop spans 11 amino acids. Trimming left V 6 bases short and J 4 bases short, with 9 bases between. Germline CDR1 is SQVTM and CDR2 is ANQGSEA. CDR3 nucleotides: TGCAGCGTAGGACAGCGCTATGGCTACACCTTC. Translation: CSVGQRYGYTF.

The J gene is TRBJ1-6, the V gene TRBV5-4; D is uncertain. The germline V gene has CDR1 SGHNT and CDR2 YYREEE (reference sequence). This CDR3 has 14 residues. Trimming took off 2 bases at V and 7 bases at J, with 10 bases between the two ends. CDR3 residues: CASSLWQKNSPLHF. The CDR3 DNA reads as TGTGCCAGCAGCTTATGGCAGAAGAATTCACCCCTCCACTTT.